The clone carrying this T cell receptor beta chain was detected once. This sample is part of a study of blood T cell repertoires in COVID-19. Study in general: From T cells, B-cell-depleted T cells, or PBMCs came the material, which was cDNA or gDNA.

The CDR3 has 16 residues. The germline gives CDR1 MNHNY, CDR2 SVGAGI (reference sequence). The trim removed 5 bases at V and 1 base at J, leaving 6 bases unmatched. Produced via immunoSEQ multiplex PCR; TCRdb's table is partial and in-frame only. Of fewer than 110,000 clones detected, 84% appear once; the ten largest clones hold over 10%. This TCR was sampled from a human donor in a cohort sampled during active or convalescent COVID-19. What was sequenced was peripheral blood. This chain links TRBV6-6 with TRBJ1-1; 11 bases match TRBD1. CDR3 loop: CASSGGTGGKNTEAFF. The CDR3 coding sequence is TGTGCCAGCAGTGGGGGGACAGGGGGGAAGAACACTGAAGCTTTCTTT.